Each of the 10 T cell receptor beta chains below was sequenced from the same sample in a study of shared clonotypes between healthy human individuals. Generated by immunoSEQ multiplex PCR, the TCRdb table keeps only in-frame clones and is missing some. The profile shows some 2.3 million clones, roughly 93% of them singletons. Material: naive CD4+ T cells from PBMCs. Subset: CD45RA+ positively selected. The receptors were gathered from a man in his late teens or twenties in good health. Some clones in this sample may be carry-over from other donors' samples.

The J gene is TRBJ2-2, the V gene TRBV2; 7 bases agree with TRBD1. Germline loops: CDR1 SNHLY, CDR2 FYNNEI. V was pared by 3 bases and J by 3 bases, with 4 bases of the junction left unmatched. This CDR3 comprises 15 residues. CDR3 coding DNA: TGTGCCAGCAGTGAGGGACAGACCTACACCGGGGAGCTGTTTTTT. This translates into CASSEGQTYTGELFF.

Of note for this clone: Other DNA sequences from this sample encode an identical CDR3 as well. The rearrangement uses TRBV5-1 and TRBJ2-7; 9 bases agree with TRBD1. Trimming cost V 4 bases and J 0 bases; bases outside gene matches: 2. Germline V gene data show CDR1 as SGHRS and CDR2 as YFSETQ. The CDR3 covers 14 residues. CDR3 nucleotides: TGCGCCAGCAGCGGACAGGGGAGCTCCTACGAGCAGTACTTC. Translated: CASSGQGSSYEQYF.

V and J are TRBV15 and TRBJ2-7, with D possibly being TRBD1 (5 bases). The CDR3 contains 13 residues. Germline loops: CDR1 LNHNV, CDR2 YYDKDF (reference sequence). V shed 5 bases and J shed 1 base, with 9 bases lying between them. CDR3 in DNA: TGTGCCACCAGCCCCAGGGTGTCCTACGAGCAGTACTTC. This translates into CATSPRVSYEQYF.

This chain links TRBV7-6 with TRBJ1-1; D is unresolved. The V and J ends lost 4 bases and 4 bases respectively, with 13 bases between them. This CDR3 comprises 14 residues. CDR1 SGHVS and CDR2 FNYEAQ come from the germline V gene. Here the CDR3 reads CASSYPGRSTEAFF. The CDR3, as DNA: TGTGCCAGCAGCTACCCGGGCAGGTCCACTGAAGCTTTCTTT.

This clone was seen only once. Within the sample, other DNA sequences also encode this same CDR3. The CDR3 protein is CASSYSMNTEAFF. As DNA, the CDR3 is TGTGCCAGCAGTTACAGTATGAACACTGAAGCTTTCTTT. The rearrangement links TRBV6-5 to TRBJ1-1; D ambiguous. V shed 2 bases and J shed 0 bases, with 4 bases lying between them. Germline V gene sequence: CDR1 MNHEY, CDR2 SVGAGI. The CDR3 loop spans 13 amino acids.

The chain uses TRBV9 and TRBJ2-5; tentatively, D is TRBD2 (6 bases). The CDR3 contains 16 residues. The V gene's germline CDR1 is SGDLS and CDR2 YYNGEE. Trimming left V 4 bases short and J 5 bases short, with 21 bases between. The CDR3 DNA follows: TGTGCCAGCAGCTTCCGACTATCCGGAGGGGTGGAGACCCAGTACTTC. This sequence encodes CASSFRLSGGVETQYF. Drawing the rest from reference TRBV9 and TRBJ2-5, the complete variable domain is DSGVTQTPKHLITATGQRVTLRCSPRSGDLSVYWYQQSLDQGLQFLIQYYNGEERAKGNILERFSAQQFPDLHSELNLSSLELGDSALYFCASSFRLSGGVETQYFGPGTRLLVL.

The chain combines TRBV4-1 with TRBJ1-4, with D maybe TRBD1 (5 bases). Trimming left V 1 base short and J 4 bases short, with 13 bases between. Germline loops: CDR1 MGHRA, CDR2 YSYEKL. The CDR3 totals 16 residues. The CDR3, as DNA: TGCGCCAGCAGCCAAGGAGGAGACAGCCATAATGAAAAACTGTTTTTT. Protein sequence: CASSQGGDSHNEKLFF.

The chain has TRBV28 and TRBJ1-1; perhaps TRBD1 as D (6 bases). The CDR3 sequence is 15 residues long. In germline, CDR1 is MDHEN, CDR2 SYDVKM. Trimming cost V 5 bases and J 1 base, with 14 bases left between them. The CDR3 sequence: CASSPGGARNTEAFF. The CDR3 DNA follows: TGTGCCAGCAGTCCCGGGGGGGCACGGAACACTGAAGCTTTCTTT.

The chain links TRBV19 to TRBJ2-3, with 9 bases matching TRBD2. The germline V gene encodes CDR1 LNHDA and CDR2 SQIVND (reference sequence). Unmatched junction bases numbered 25, after V lost 6 bases and J lost 3 bases. CDR3 length equals 21 residues. CDR3 nucleotides: TGTGCCAGTAGCCACCTCATCTGGCGGGAGGGCCTCGGATTTCGTACAGATACGCAGTATTTT. Translation: CASSHLIWREGLGFRTDTQYF.

The genes are TRBV9 and TRBJ1-1; possible D gene TRBD1, 6 bases. V lost 4 bases and J lost 3, with 19 bases in between. CDR3 size: 16 residues. Germline CDR1 and CDR2: SGDLS and YYNGEE. The CDR3 region is CASSSVGGPSHTEAFF. The CDR3 DNA is TGTGCCAGCAGCTCTGTGGGGGGCCCGTCGCACACTGAAGCTTTCTTT.